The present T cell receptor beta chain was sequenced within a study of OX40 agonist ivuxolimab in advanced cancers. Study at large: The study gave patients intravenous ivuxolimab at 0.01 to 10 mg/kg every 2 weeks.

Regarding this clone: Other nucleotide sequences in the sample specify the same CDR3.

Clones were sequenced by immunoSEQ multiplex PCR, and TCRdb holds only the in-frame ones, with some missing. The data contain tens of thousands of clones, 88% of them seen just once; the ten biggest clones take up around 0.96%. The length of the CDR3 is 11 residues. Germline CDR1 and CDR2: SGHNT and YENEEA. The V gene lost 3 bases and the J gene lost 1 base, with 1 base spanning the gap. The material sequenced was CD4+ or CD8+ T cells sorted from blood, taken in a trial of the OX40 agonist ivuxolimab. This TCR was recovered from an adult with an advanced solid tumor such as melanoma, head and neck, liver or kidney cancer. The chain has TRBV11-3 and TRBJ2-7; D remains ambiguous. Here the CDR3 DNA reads TGTGCCAGCAGCTTTTCCTACGAGCAGTACTTC. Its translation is CASSFSYEQYF. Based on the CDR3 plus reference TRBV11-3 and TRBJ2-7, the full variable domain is EAGVVQSPRYKIIEKKQPVAFWCNPISGHNTLYWYLQNLGQGPELLIRYENEEAVDDSQLPKDRFSAERLKGVDSTLKIQPAELGDSAVYLCASSFSYEQYFGPGTRLTVT.